This T cell receptor beta chain was observed in a study of T cells after yellow fever vaccination. The study's findings and limits: Researchers report a weaker secondary response that nonetheless peaked faster, day 5 versus 15. Few clonotypes appeared in both CD4 and CD8 compartments. Post-booster reappearance was seen for most primary-vaccination clones (roughly 96% CD4, around 88% CD8).

UMIs were added to TCR cDNA along with a universal primer site when it was made by 5'RACE template switching. TCRdb re-derived calls from the 5' RACE reads in MiXCR, one entry per CDR3 protein. The table has hundreds of thousands of distinct CDR3 sequences, approximately 3.9% seen once. This clonotype showed up many times. Its cognate antigen is unknown. The CDR3 is 11 amino acids. V was trimmed by 7 bases and J by 8 bases, leaving 11 bases between them. The V gene's germline CDR1 is SQVTM and CDR2 ANQGSEA. The clonotype comes from a young man who received the YFV17D yellow fever vaccine. The input for sequencing was PBMCs, taken on the day of the yellow fever booster vaccination. The chain recombines TRBV29-1 with TRBJ1-4; D is unresolved. The chain's CDR3 is CSALGGEKLFF. CDR3 DNA: TGCAGCGCTCTAGGTGGCGAAAAACTGTTTTTT.